A single sample gave rise to the 3 T cell receptor delta chains below, sequenced in a study of gamma-delta chains in newborns, infants, children. TCRdb re-called the reads using CATT. The sample holds about 8,500 delta-chain clones, around 3.4% seen once. The sequenced sample consisted of blood. These receptors all stem from a child who was a newborn, infant or young child, either healthy, febrile or measles-vaccinated (not recorded which).

This clone was counted between two and nine times. A single base separates this from a much larger clone, so it may be a read error. The sample has other DNA sequences that encode this CDR3 too. This chain connects TRDV2 to TRDJ2, with D maybe TRDD3 (5 bases). Germline V CDR1 and CDR2: GEAIGNYY, EKD. This CDR3 has 14 residues. CDR3 nucleotide sequence: TGTGCCTGTGACACCTGGGATTTGACAGCGCAACTCTTCTTT. Translation gives CACDTWDLTAQLFF.

This clone was seen a handful of times. The database protein in TCRdb disagrees with the DNA translation at residue 6; the sequence shown here was translated from the DNA. The V and J genes are TRDV2 and TRDJ1; 8 positions match TRDD3. The J gene is not listed in TCRdb, so it was assigned here from a DNA match to germline. The CDR3 extends over 16 amino acids. J gave up 0 bases and V 4 bases, and 9 bases lay outside the gene matches. Germline assignment: CDR1 GEAIGNYY and CDR2 EKD. The CDR3 loop reads CACDLMGDRDTDKLIF. The DNA for the CDR3 is TGTGCCTGTGATCTAATGGGGGATCGGGACACCGATAAACTCATCTTT.

Worth noting for this clone: Possible read error: a much larger clone is one base away. This sample also contains other DNA sequences that code for the same CDR3. The V and J genes are TRDV2 and TRDJ1, with TRDD3 identical over 13 bases. CDR1 is GEAIGNYY and CDR2 is EKD in the germline V gene. The CDR3 consists of 14 residues. DNA of the CDR3: TGTGCATGTGACAACTGGGGGATACGCGATAAACTCATCTTT. It is translated as CACDNWGIRDKLIF.